This entry is about one TCR beta chain. The antigen is not known. Generated by immunoSEQ multiplex PCR, the TCRdb table keeps only in-frame clones and is missing some. Here the sample spans 50,000 to 65,000 clones, almost 95% being singletons. J was trimmed by 0 bases and V by 2 bases; bases with no gene match: 2. The CDR3 totals 15 residues. Germline CDR1 SGHVS, CDR2 FQNEAQ. This sample was included in a study of OX40 agonist ivuxolimab in advanced cancers. Study observations and caveats: The expanded peripheral T cells' antigen specificity was not determined. Some nonresponders also had low normalized T-cell clonal expansion. Individuals who were partial responders at 0.1-3.0 mg/kg had clonal expansion that ranked among the lowest.

The sample here was CD4+ or CD8+ T cells sorted from blood, taken in a trial of the OX40 agonist ivuxolimab. The V and J genes are TRBV7-8 and TRBJ2-7, with 9 nucleotides matching TRBD2. The sequence derives from an adult with an advanced solid tumor such as melanoma, head and neck, liver or kidney cancer. The CDR3 sequence: CASSLRGRASYEQYF. CDR3 bases: TGTGCCAGCAGCTTACGCGGGAGGGCCTCCTACGAGCAGTACTTC.